Described below is a single T cell receptor beta chain sequence and its context. In the PCR, 60 Vbeta and 13 Jbeta primers were used. Using immunoSEQ multiplex PCR, the repertoire was profiled, and TCRdb retains in-frame clones only, with some absent. The sample carries 100,000 to 150,000 clones, about 70% recorded once. This CDR3 has 15 amino acids. Losses at the gene ends were 0 bases for V and 4 bases for J; bases not matched to a gene: 1. Germline CDR1 SGHRS, CDR2 YFSETQ. This entry belongs to a study of cytomegalovirus exposure and HLA in healthy donors. The clonotype originates from a woman in her sixties in good health and CMV-seropositive. Sequenced sample: PBMCs. The chain couples TRBV5-1 to TRBJ1-5, with TRBD1 identical over 10 bases. The CDR3 region has the DNA TGCGCCAGCAGCTTGGGACAGGGGGCAAATCAGCCCCAGCATTTT. Amino acid sequence: CASSLGQGANQPQHF.